This entry lists 7 T cell receptor beta chains sequenced from one sample in a study of glioma-infiltrating T cells after dendritic cell vaccination. Only in-frame clones appear in the TCRdb table, and some are missing; sequencing was by immunoSEQ multiplex PCR. The sample has about 95,000 clones; more than 70% are singletons. The sequences come from blood, collected before dendritic cell vaccination. These receptors all stem from a human donor with glioblastoma.

This chain uses TRBV14 with TRBJ2-3; no firm D call. Trimming took off 4 bases at V and 6 bases at J, with 11 bases between the two ends. The CDR3 loop spans 13 amino acids. CDR1 and CDR2 (germline): SGHDN, FVKESK. As DNA, the CDR3 is TGTGCCAGCAGCCGAACTCCTCTCGATACGCAGTATTTT. This sequence encodes CASSRTPLDTQYF.

This chain connects TRBV5-1 to TRBJ1-2; TRBD1 matches 9 bases. The germline V gene encodes CDR1 SGHRS and CDR2 YFSETQ. This CDR3 contains 13 residues. The V segment lost 3 bases and the J segment 3 bases; nucleotides outside the gene matches: 0. This CDR3 reads CASSWTGDYGYTF. The CDR3 coding sequence is TGCGCCAGCAGCTGGACAGGGGACTATGGCTACACCTTC.

This rearrangement joins TRBV19 to TRBJ1-1, with TRBD1 matching over 9 bases. V dropped 3 bases and J dropped 1; count of bases not matched to a gene: 18. This CDR3 is built from 20 residues. Looked up from germline, CDR1 is LNHDA and CDR2 is SQIVND (reference sequence). CDR3 protein: CASSMLSRTGTGSSNTEAFF. The CDR3 nucleotides read TGTGCCAGTAGTATGTTGTCGCGAACCGGGACAGGGTCGTCGAACACTGAAGCTTTCTTT.

The chain carries TRBV7-8 and TRBJ1-1; 11 bases are shared with TRBD1. The CDR3 extends over 17 amino acids. Germline CDR1 is SGHVS and CDR2 is FQNEAQ. J was trimmed by 0 bases and V by 5 bases; bases with no gene match: 8. CDR3 sequence (DNA): TGTGCCAGCAGCCGAGGACAGGGGGCTAGGATGAACACTGAAGCTTTCTTT. Encoded protein: CASSRGQGARMNTEAFF.

The rearrangement joins TRBV9 to TRBJ1-2; 11 nucleotides match TRBD1. After removal of 3 bases from V and 2 bases from J, the junction contained 6 bases not matched to a gene. The CDR3 consists of 16 residues. The germline gives CDR1 SGDLS, CDR2 YYNGEE. The CDR3 bases are TGTGCCAGCAGCGATCCCGGGACAGGGGGAAACTATGGCTACACCTTC. This sequence encodes CASSDPGTGGNYGYTF.

CDR3 nucleotide sequence: TGTGCCAGCAGCTTAACCGGGGAACTTAACTATGGCTACACCTTC. It is translated as CASSLTGELNYGYTF. The V call is TRBV7-2, the J call TRBJ1-2; D gene ambiguous. The V end lost 2 bases, the J end lost 1 base, and 11 bases lay between the germline ends. The CDR3 has 15 amino acids. CDR1 is SGHTA, CDR2 FQGNSA, per germline.

This chain links TRBV7-6 with TRBJ1-4; no clear D. The CDR3 spans 13 residues. The V and J ends lost 1 base and 5 bases respectively, with 5 bases between them. CDR1 is SGHVS, CDR2 FNYEAQ, per germline. In nucleotides, the CDR3 is TGTGCCAGCAGCTTAGGCGGAAATGAAAAACTGTTTTTT. It yields the protein CASSLGGNEKLFF.